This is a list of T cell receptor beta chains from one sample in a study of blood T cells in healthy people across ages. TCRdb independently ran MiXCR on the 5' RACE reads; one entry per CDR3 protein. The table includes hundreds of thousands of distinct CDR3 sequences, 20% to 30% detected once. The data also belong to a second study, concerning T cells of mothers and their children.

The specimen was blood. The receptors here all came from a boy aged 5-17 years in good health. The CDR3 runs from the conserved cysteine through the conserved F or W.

CSVILAGTQGTQYF 14 TRBJ2-5 TRBV29-1
CASSDGQGSYNEQFF 15 TRBJ2-1 TRBV9
CASRPRDSYEQYF 13 TRBJ2-7 TRBV5-1
CASRLGTAYNEQFF 14 TRBJ2-1 TRBV25-1
CSAEEEHYEQYF 12 - TRBV20-1
CSARDPGLAGATSTDTQYF 19 TRBJ2-3 TRBV20-1
CASTLGAGSGNTIYF 15 TRBJ1-3 TRBV28
CASSDLRDYYEQYF 14 TRBJ2-7 TRBV25-1
CASNPLRGRTDTQYF 15 TRBJ2-3 TRBV27
CASSSPVNYEQYF 13 TRBJ2-7 TRBV14
CSVFGQGVGGYTF 13 TRBJ1-2 TRBV29-1
CSVDGTGGPYGGYTF 15 TRBJ1-2 TRBV29-1
CASSRTGGAVYEKLFF 16 TRBJ1-4 TRBV28
CATSSGPDRGRSTGELFF 18 TRBJ2-2 TRBV24-1
CTSSLYTSSYNEQFF 15 TRBJ2-1 TRBV7-9
CASSFGGRGTLYFSEQYF 18 TRBJ2-7 TRBV7-9
CASKDDTSGANVLTF 15 TRBJ2-6 TRBV6-2/TRBV6-3
CASSLAGPSSYEQYF 15 TRBJ2-7 TRBV27
CSARDPLGQGDVDGYTF 17 TRBJ1-2 TRBV20-1
CASSHPPEIHEQYF 14 TRBJ2-7 TRBV4-3
CASSPPGGTDTQYF 14 TRBJ2-3 TRBV9
CASSLTGQSYEQYF 14 TRBJ2-7 TRBV13
CASSYSASGGYTF 13 TRBJ1-2 TRBV6-2/TRBV6-3
CAGSLAGGQETQYF 14 TRBJ2-5 TRBV7-9
CASSSGTGAANIQYF 15 TRBJ2-4 TRBV7-2
CASSTTSGNLEQFF 14 TRBJ2-1 TRBV7-3
CASRSLSGRTEGYEQYF 17 TRBJ2-7 TRBV5-1
CASSLVGTRSSYEQYF 16 TRBJ2-7 TRBV5-1
CASSQVRLAGAYGNTEAFF 19 TRBJ1-1 TRBV4-1
CASSQDKAQSNNEQFF 16 TRBJ2-1 TRBV4-3
CASSLARQGTQPQHF 15 TRBJ1-5 TRBV12-3/TRBV12-4
CASSSRWDLFPNTEAFF 17 TRBJ1-1 TRBV21-1
CASSSLQGTNEKLFF 15 TRBJ1-4 TRBV7-2
CASSLRDRGRLDEKLFF 17 TRBJ1-4 TRBV5-1
CASSQDLARAGESQYF 16 TRBJ2-3 TRBV3-1
CASSYLGLSTDTQYF 15 TRBJ2-3 TRBV7-3
CASSQSRLAGGNEQFF 16 TRBJ2-1 TRBV4-3
CASSYWTAQETQYF 14 TRBJ2-5 TRBV6-6
CASSPSMADTQYF 13 TRBJ2-3 TRBV4-3
CSAAGTGYNYEKLFF 15 TRBJ1-4 TRBV20-1
CASRRQGRETQYF 13 TRBJ2-5 TRBV27
CASSSNTGTRYEQYF 15 TRBJ2-5 TRBV13
CASSVGRVATYEQYF 15 - TRBV6-1
CASSAGGYNSPLHF 14 TRBJ1-6 TRBV28
CASSDGTTQYF 11 TRBJ2-3 TRBV6-2/TRBV6-3
CASSLGGAGQYF 12 TRBJ2-7 TRBV5-5